Following are 11 T cell receptor beta chains from one sample sequenced in a study of blood T cell repertoires in COVID-19. The repertoire was sequenced with immunoSEQ multiplex PCR; TCRdb's copy has only in-frame clones and lacks some. Altogether fewer than 450,000 clones are present, around 89% being singletons, with the ten largest covering 0.9% to 1.5%. Material for sequencing was PBMCs or T cells enriched from blood (not recorded which). The receptors stem from a woman aged 18-29 years who had recovered from COVID-19.

The chain employs TRBV19 and TRBJ1-3; maybe TRBD1 (5 bases). V shed 6 bases and J shed 8 bases, with 14 bases lying between them. Germline lookup yields CDR1 LNHDA and CDR2 SQIVND (reference sequence). The CDR3 consists of 13 residues. The CDR3 DNA reads as TGTGCCAGTAGCCTCAGAGCGGGGGACACCATATATTTT. Amino acid sequence: CASSLRAGDTIYF. The whole variable domain, remainder taken from reference TRBV19 and TRBJ1-3, is DGGITQSPKYLFRKEGQNVTLSCEQNLNHDAMYWYRQDPGQGLRLIYYSQIVNDFQKGDIAEGYSVSREKKESFPLTVTSAQKNPTAFYLCASSLRAGDTIYFGEGSWLTVV.

This clone came up once. The J gene is TRBJ2-2, the V gene TRBV11-2, with TRBD2 matching 9 bases. V lost 7 bases and J lost 2; bases outside the gene matches: 14. Germline CDR1 is SGHAT and CDR2 is FQNNGV. This CDR3 has 18 residues. The CDR3 spells CASTERREGRDNTGELFF. CDR3 coding DNA: TGTGCCAGCACCGAGAGGCGGGAGGGGAGGGATAACACCGGGGAGCTGTTTTTT.

The chain has TRBV6-5 and TRBJ1-5; a possible D gene is TRBD1 (5 bases). Trimming cost V 8 bases and J 7 bases, with 15 bases left between them. Germline CDR1 MNHEY, CDR2 SVGAGI. This CDR3 is built from 13 residues. The CDR3 sequence is CASSARVGQPQHF. DNA of the CDR3: TGTGCCAGCTCCGCCAGGGTAGGGCAGCCCCAGCATTTT.

This chain links TRBV11-2 with TRBJ2-2; 8 bases are a match to TRBD2. Germline V gene lookup returns CDR1 SGHAT and CDR2 FQNNGV. The trim removed 3 bases at V and 5 bases at J, leaving 5 bases unmatched. The CDR3 totals 15 residues. The chain's CDR3 is CASSFGGELTGELFF. CDR3 nucleotides: TGTGCCAGCAGCTTCGGGGGGGAGTTGACCGGGGAGCTGTTTTTT.

V gene TRBV18 combines with J gene TRBJ1-4, with D possibly matching TRBD1 (6 bases). The V gene lost 4 bases and the J gene lost 12 bases, with 18 bases spanning the gap. Germline V gene sequence: CDR1 KGHSH, CDR2 LQKENI. This CDR3 region has 14 residues. The CDR3 protein is CASSLYRQDPELFF. CDR3 bases: TGTGCCAGCTCACTCTACCGACAGGACCCCGAACTGTTTTTT.

This chain joins TRBV7-2 and TRBJ2-1, with 9 positions matching TRBD2. The germline V gene has CDR1 SGHTA and CDR2 FQGNSA. The J segment lost 4 bases and the V segment lost 6 bases, leaving 7 bases of the junction unmatched. The length of the CDR3 is 15 residues. CDR3 protein: CASRDRLAAYNEQFF. As DNA, the CDR3 is TGTGCCAGCAGGGACCGACTAGCGGCGTACAATGAGCAGTTCTTC.

J is TRBJ2-1 and V is TRBV30; the match to TRBD2 covers 15 bases. Germline V gene lookup returns CDR1 GTSNPN and CDR2 SVGIG (reference sequence). There are 17 residues in the CDR3. The trim removed 2 bases at V and 8 bases at J, leaving 10 bases unmatched. The chain's CDR3 is CAWSPVGLAGGPHEQFF. The CDR3 DNA reads as TGTGCCTGGAGTCCCGTAGGACTAGCGGGGGGGCCCCATGAGCAGTTCTTC.

The rearrangement joins TRBV6-5 to TRBJ1-5; 7 bases fit TRBD1. The CDR3 contains 15 residues. The V gene's germline CDR1 is MNHEY and CDR2 SVGAGI. V gave up 0 bases and J gave up 9 bases; unmatched junction bases: 8. This CDR3 reads CASSYSGGGLGPQHF. The CDR3, as DNA: TGTGCCAGCAGTTACTCAGGGGGCGGGCTAGGGCCCCAGCATTTT.

The chain couples TRBV6-5 to TRBJ1-5; TRBD1 aligns across 7 bases. The CDR3 contains 15 residues. Germline values: CDR1 MNHEY, CDR2 SVGAGI. V lost 2 bases, J lost 1 base, and 2 bases stayed unmatched. The CDR3 nucleotides are TGTGCCAGCAGTTACGTAGGGGGCAGCAATCAGCCCCAGCATTTT. As protein: CASSYVGGSNQPQHF.

V and J are TRBV29-1 and TRBJ1-2; a possible D gene is TRBD1 (6 bases). This CDR3 region has 13 residues. V lost 5 bases and J lost 2, with 12 bases in between. The germline CDR1 and CDR2 sequences are SQVTM and ANQGSEA. CDR3 nucleotide sequence: TGCAGCGTTACAGGGATAGGAAACTATGGCTACACCTTC. This gives the protein CSVTGIGNYGYTF.

The chain couples TRBV2 to TRBJ2-3; TRBD2 aligns across 11 bases. This CDR3 contains 15 residues. CDR1 and CDR2 (germline): SNHLY, FYNNEI. J lost 3 bases, V lost 4 bases, and 3 bases had no gene match. The CDR3: CASSVPSGGTDTQYF. CDR3 DNA: TGTGCCAGCAGTGTCCCTAGCGGGGGGACAGATACGCAGTATTTT.